This TCR beta chain was sequenced for a study of cytomegalovirus exposure and HLA in healthy donors. The overall study: T cells numbering around 200 million yielded some 100 million unique TCR beta sequences in an earlier analysis. Study-wide results and caveats: Cytomegalovirus-associated status was assigned to roughly 160 TCR beta chains. Available immune exposure information was restricted to CMV serostatus only. In vitro confirmation showed three CMV-associated chains to be CMV antigen specific.

A word on this clone: Its target is unknown.

PCR employed 60 Vbeta and 13 Jbeta primers. Only in-frame clones appear in the TCRdb table, and some are missing; sequencing was by immunoSEQ multiplex PCR. This table has about 120,000 clones, approximately 69% appearing once. Germline CDR1 and CDR2: LGHNA and YSLEER. With 0 bases removed from V and 2 bases from J, the gap between germline ends came to 11 bases. The CDR3 has 16 amino acids. The sequence was collected from a man aged 40-49 years in good health and CMV-seropositive. The gene calls are TRBV4-3 and TRBJ2-1; D perhaps matches TRBD2 (6 bases). Sequenced material: PBMCs. For the CDR3, the DNA is TGCGCCAGCAGCCAAGAATGGGACTCCCCCTACAATGAGCAGTTCTTC. Amino acid sequence: CASSQEWDSPYNEQFF.